Presented here are 22 T cell receptor beta chains from one specimen sequenced in a study of identical twins. TCRdb passed the 5' RACE reads through MiXCR, listing each CDR3 protein once. The table includes approximately 210,000 distinct CDR3 sequences, around 9.6% detected once. What was sequenced was memory (CD45RO+) T cells sorted from blood. Receptors originate from a woman under 30 in good health.

This clonotype occurred many times. The rearrangement joins TRBV12-3 or TRBV12-4 to TRBJ2-7; no clear D gene. The CDR3 is 11 residues long. The V end lost 3 bases, the J end lost 5 bases, and 5 bases lay between the germline ends. CDR3 bases: TGTGCCAGCAGTTTGTTGAACGAGCAGTACTTC. This sequence encodes CASSLLNEQYF.

This clonotype was recorded many times. The V and J genes are TRBV5-1 and TRBJ1-3, with D uncertain. Trimming cost V 0 bases and J 0 bases, with 13 bases left between them. The germline CDR1 and CDR2 sequences are SGHRS and YFSETQ. The CDR3 totals 17 residues. CDR3 nucleotides: TGCGCCAGCAGCTTGGATGGTGGGGATAGCTCTGGAAACACCATATATTTT. It yields the protein CASSLDGGDSSGNTIYF.

This chain connects TRBV6-1 to TRBJ2-1; D possibly corresponds to TRBD2 (5 bases). CDR1 is MNHNS and CDR2 is SASEGT in the germline V gene. The V end was cut by 10 bases, the J end by 10 bases, with 17 bases between. The CDR3 contains 12 residues. The CDR3: CATVLGHREQFF. CDR3 nucleotides: TGTGCCACCGTACTAGGGCACCGCGAGCAGTTCTTC.

V and J are TRBV5-6 and TRBJ1-4, with D possibly being TRBD1 (5 bases). V gave up 5 bases and J gave up 8 bases, with 16 bases separating them. Germline CDR1 and CDR2: SGHDT and YYEEEE. The CDR3 runs to 14 residues. The chain's CDR3 is CASSKGIGQEKLFF. CDR3 coding DNA: TGTGCCAGCAGTAAGGGGATCGGACAAGAAAAACTGTTTTTT.

The table lists this clonotype with a few counts. The V and J genes are TRBV12-5 and TRBJ2-3; 8 bases match TRBD1. The CDR3 runs 16 residues. Losses at the gene ends were 5 bases for V and 0 bases for J; bases not matched to a gene: 7. Germline V gene sequence: CDR1 LGHNT, CDR2 FRNRAP. The CDR3 reads CASGPGTGSSTDTQYF. CDR3 nucleotides: TGTGCTAGTGGTCCAGGGACAGGTTCTAGCACAGATACGCAGTATTTT.

This clonotype was detected a few times. The V gene is TRBV20-1, the J gene TRBJ2-3; weak D call: TRBD1 (6 bases). The CDR3 consists of 14 residues. Germline V CDR1 and CDR2: DFQATT, SNEGSKA (reference sequence). V gave up 6 bases and J gave up 5 bases, with 18 bases separating them. The CDR3 spells CSAPGGLGVDTQYF. Written as DNA, the CDR3 is TGCAGTGCCCCTGGGGGCCTAGGAGTAGATACGCAGTATTTT.

V usage is TRBV29-1 and J usage is TRBJ2-6; possibly TRBD1 for D (5 bases). Germline CDR1 SQVTM, CDR2 ANQGSEA. CDR3 length: 13 residues. Trimming left V 6 bases short and J 0 bases short, with 6 bases between. Written as DNA, the CDR3 is TGCAGCGTCAGGGTCTCTGGGGCCAACGTCCTGACTTTC. This translates into CSVRVSGANVLTF.

V gene TRBV5-6 combines with J gene TRBJ2-3; 7 bases are a match to TRBD1. This CDR3 contains 15 residues. V lost 3 bases to trimming and J lost 1 base; unmatched junction nucleotides: 5. CDR1 and CDR2 (germline): SGHDT, YYEEEE. CDR3 nucleotides: TGTGCCAGCAGCTACCCCGGGACAGGCACAGATACGCAGTATTTT. It is translated as CASSYPGTGTDTQYF.

This clonotype was detected once. The chain carries TRBV29-1 and TRBJ1-4; D is perhaps TRBD1 (5 bases). Germline V gene lookup returns CDR1 SQVTM and CDR2 ANQGSEA. The CDR3 contains 13 residues. Trimming stripped 7 bases from V and 8 bases from J, with 17 bases between. CDR3 sequence reads: CSATRDQGEKLFF. The CDR3 DNA follows: TGCAGCGCCACCCGGGACCAAGGGGAAAAACTGTTTTTT.

The chain uses TRBV27 and TRBJ2-7; D is undetermined. CDR1 MNHEY and CDR2 SMNVEV come from the germline V gene (reference sequence). Trimming cost V 0 bases and J 0 bases, with 9 bases left between them. CDR3 length: 15 residues. This CDR3 is CASSLSLRSSYEQYF. DNA for the CDR3: TGTGCCAGCAGTTTATCTCTAAGGAGCTCCTACGAGCAGTACTTC.

The gene calls are TRBV20-1 and TRBJ2-2; maybe TRBD2 (6 bases). Germline V CDR1 and CDR2: DFQATT, SNEGSKA (reference sequence). Trimming took 2 bases from V and 0 from J, leaving 16 bases between them. The CDR3 spans 17 residues. The CDR3 here is CSARRRSGQANTGELFF. The CDR3 region has the DNA TGCAGTGCTAGACGTAGAAGCGGGCAAGCGAACACCGGGGAGCTGTTTTTT.

This clonotype came up a few times. CDR3 protein: CATSDPQGSGETQYF. The CDR3 coding sequence is TGTGCCACCAGTGATCCACAGGGATCAGGGGAGACCCAGTACTTC. This chain links TRBV24-1 with TRBJ2-5; D perhaps matches TRBD1 (6 bases). Per germline, CDR1 KGHDR and CDR2 SFDVKD. The V and J ends lost 3 bases and 5 bases respectively, with 15 bases between them. This CDR3 region has 15 residues.

Only a few counts were recorded for this clonotype. The V call is TRBV30, the J call TRBJ2-1, with D perhaps assigned TRBD1 or TRBD2 (7 bases each). The germline V gene has CDR1 GTSNPN and CDR2 SVGIG (reference sequence). V was cut by 3 bases and J by 9 bases, with 15 bases left in between. This CDR3 comprises 13 residues. Here the CDR3 reads CAWRGAGGVEQFF. The CDR3 DNA is TGTGCCTGGAGGGGGGCAGGGGGGGTTGAGCAGTTCTTC.

As concerns this clonotype: This may be a read error: a much more frequent sequence differs by one nucleotide. The chain couples TRBV10-2 to TRBJ1-4, with D perhaps TRBD1 (6 bases). The germline CDR1 and CDR2 sequences are WSHSY and SAAADI. This CDR3 has 13 amino acids. V was trimmed by 8 bases and J by 8 bases, leaving 15 bases between them. This CDR3 is CASRERGKEKLFF. In DNA, the CDR3 is TGCGCCAGCCGCGAAAGGGGGAAGGAAAAACTGTTTTTT.

This sequence joins TRBV30 and TRBJ2-7; TRBD2 is a possible D gene (7 bases). The CDR3 spans 15 residues. Germline V lookup: CDR1 GTSNPN, CDR2 SVGIG (reference sequence). V was trimmed by 3 bases and J by 0 bases, leaving 15 bases between them. The CDR3 reads CAWRSRAGASYEQYF. CDR3 DNA sequence: TGTGCCTGGAGAAGTAGGGCGGGGGCCTCCTACGAGCAGTACTTC.

The V and J genes are TRBV28 and TRBJ1-1; D not certain. The CDR3 covers 11 residues. V was cut by 3 bases and J by 11 bases, with 10 bases left in between. The germline CDR1 and CDR2 sequences are MDHEN and SYDVKM. CDR3 region: CASSFWVTAFF. The DNA of the CDR3 is TGTGCCAGCAGTTTCTGGGTTACGGCTTTCTTT.

This chain links TRBV19 with TRBJ1-1, with TRBD1 identical over 9 bases. Germline V CDR1 and CDR2: LNHDA, SQIVND (reference sequence). The V segment lost 7 bases and the J segment 1 base; nucleotides outside the gene matches: 4. This CDR3 has 14 residues. CDR3 amino acids: CASTVQGANTEAFF. CDR3 nucleotide sequence: TGTGCCAGTACCGTACAGGGGGCGAACACTGAAGCTTTCTTT.

This clonotype was seen many times. V and J are TRBV5-1 and TRBJ2-7; the match to TRBD2 covers 10 bases. The germline V gene encodes CDR1 SGHRS and CDR2 YFSETQ. The J segment lost 2 bases and the V segment lost 1 base, leaving 3 bases of the junction unmatched. The CDR3 runs to 15 residues. The CDR3 loop is CASSLILAGAYEQYF. CDR3 DNA: TGCGCCAGCAGCTTGATCCTAGCGGGAGCCTACGAGCAGTACTTC.

This clonotype has ten or more counts. The chain carries TRBV5-1 and TRBJ2-5, with unresolved D. The CDR3 is 13 amino acids. In germline, CDR1 is SGHRS, CDR2 YFSETQ. The V and J ends lost 0 bases and 2 bases respectively, with 5 bases between them. CDR3 nucleotide sequence: TGCGCCAGCAGCTTGGCAGAACAAGAGACCCAGTACTTC. Translating it yields CASSLAEQETQYF.

In DNA form, the CDR3 reads TGTGCCAGCAGCTCGCTGTATAGAGGGGGGGCCTACGAGCAGTACTTC. Residues: CASSSLYRGGAYEQYF. V and J are TRBV7-2 and TRBJ2-7; D may be TRBD2 (7 bases). The germline V gene encodes CDR1 SGHTA and CDR2 FQGNSA. V shed 4 bases and J shed 2 bases, with 18 bases lying between them. The CDR3 spans 16 residues.

This clonotype was detected a few times. Here the CDR3 DNA reads TGCGCCAGCAGCTTGGTAGGGGGATTAAATGGCTACACCTTC. Protein sequence: CASSLVGGLNGYTF. The V call is TRBV5-1, the J call TRBJ1-2, with a weak D call TRBD1 (6 bases). The V gene's germline CDR1 is SGHRS and CDR2 YFSETQ. Trimming took 0 bases from V and 6 from J, leaving 12 bases between them. CDR3 length: 14 amino acids.

The chain combines TRBV6-4 with TRBJ2-3; D is undetermined. The CDR3 contains 13 residues. Germline V gene sequence: CDR1 MRHNA, CDR2 SNTAGT. Trimming shortened V by 4 bases and J by 6 bases, and 11 bases separated the two germline ends. The CDR3 bases are TGTGCCAGCAGTGTCAGAGCGTACGATACGCAGTATTTT. Translating gives CASSVRAYDTQYF.